These T cell receptor beta chains were read from a single sample in a study of OX40 agonist ivuxolimab in advanced cancers. Some clones are missing from TCRdb's copy, which holds only in-frame ones; the method was immunoSEQ multiplex PCR. This table holds some 74,000 clones, around 94% found once. Material: CD4+ or CD8+ T cells sorted from blood, obtained in a trial of the OX40 agonist ivuxolimab. Receptors originate from an adult with an advanced solid tumor such as melanoma, head and neck, liver or kidney cancer. The CDR3 runs from the conserved cysteine through the conserved F or W. Each record gives: V gene, J gene, D gene, CDR3 protein. D genes are given only for firm matches.

v_gene: TRBV7-9; j_gene: TRBJ2-3; d_gene: -; CDR3aa: CASSPPGLGLTDTQYF
v_gene: TRBV7-3; j_gene: TRBJ1-1; d_gene: TRBD1; CDR3aa: CASSSSGTGVTEAFF
v_gene: TRBV27; j_gene: TRBJ2-1; d_gene: TRBD1; CDR3aa: CASHPGTGPYNEQFF
v_gene: TRBV7-9; j_gene: TRBJ2-2; d_gene: -; CDR3aa: CASSLVASANTGELFF
v_gene: TRBV28; j_gene: TRBJ1-6; d_gene: -; CDR3aa: CASSFLAGFQSPLHF
v_gene: TRBV7-3; j_gene: TRBJ1-1; d_gene: -; CDR3aa: CASSFDSYTEAFF
v_gene: TRBV10-3; j_gene: TRBJ2-1; d_gene: -; CDR3aa: CAISGFEGRYNEQFF
v_gene: TRBV15; j_gene: TRBJ1-1; d_gene: -; CDR3aa: CATSSPRLEAFF
v_gene: TRBV29-1; j_gene: TRBJ1-2; d_gene: TRBD1; CDR3aa: CSGQGDYGYTF
v_gene: TRBV28; j_gene: TRBJ2-5; d_gene: -; CDR3aa: CASSSYPGETQYF
v_gene: TRBV19; j_gene: TRBJ1-1; d_gene: -; CDR3aa: CASSIGGMNTEAFF
v_gene: TRBV10-3; j_gene: TRBJ2-7; d_gene: -; CDR3aa: CAISGSSSSYEQYF
v_gene: TRBV2; j_gene: TRBJ2-1; d_gene: -; CDR3aa: CATLGVLGNEQFF
v_gene: TRBV7-8; j_gene: TRBJ2-2; d_gene: -; CDR3aa: CASSSLVGSTGELFF
v_gene: TRBV13; j_gene: TRBJ2-2; d_gene: TRBD2; CDR3aa: CASSPQTSAGELFF
v_gene: TRBV1; j_gene: TRBJ2-7; d_gene: -; CDR3aa: CTSSQDPLAGPYEQYF
v_gene: TRBV19; j_gene: TRBJ2-1; d_gene: -; CDR3aa: CASSELAHEQFF
v_gene: TRBV15; j_gene: TRBJ2-7; d_gene: TRBD1; CDR3aa: CATAGQAPYEQYF